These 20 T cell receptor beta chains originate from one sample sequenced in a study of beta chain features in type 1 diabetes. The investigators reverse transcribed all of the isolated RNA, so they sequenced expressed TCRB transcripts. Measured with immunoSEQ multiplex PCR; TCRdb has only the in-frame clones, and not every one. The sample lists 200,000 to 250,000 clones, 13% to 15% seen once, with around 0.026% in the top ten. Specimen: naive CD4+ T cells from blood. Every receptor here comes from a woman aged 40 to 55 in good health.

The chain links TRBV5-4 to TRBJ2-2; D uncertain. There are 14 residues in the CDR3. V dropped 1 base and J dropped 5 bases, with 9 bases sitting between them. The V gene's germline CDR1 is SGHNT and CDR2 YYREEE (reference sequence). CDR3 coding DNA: TGTGCCAGCAGCTTGACCAGTCATACCGGGGAGCTGTTTTTT. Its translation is CASSLTSHTGELFF.

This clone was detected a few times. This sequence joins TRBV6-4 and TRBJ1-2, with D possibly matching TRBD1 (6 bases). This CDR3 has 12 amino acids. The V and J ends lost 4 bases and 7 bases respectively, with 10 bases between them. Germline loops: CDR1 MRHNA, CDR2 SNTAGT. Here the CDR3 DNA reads TGTGCCAGCAGTGGTCAGGGGTTTGGCTACACCTTC. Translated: CASSGQGFGYTF.

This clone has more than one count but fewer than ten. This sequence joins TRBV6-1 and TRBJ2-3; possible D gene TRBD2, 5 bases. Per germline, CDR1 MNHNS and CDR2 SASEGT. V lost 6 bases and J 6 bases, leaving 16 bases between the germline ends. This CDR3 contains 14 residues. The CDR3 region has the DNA TGTGCCAGCAGATCACCTGACCGCGGGGATACGCAGTATTTT. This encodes CASRSPDRGDTQYF.

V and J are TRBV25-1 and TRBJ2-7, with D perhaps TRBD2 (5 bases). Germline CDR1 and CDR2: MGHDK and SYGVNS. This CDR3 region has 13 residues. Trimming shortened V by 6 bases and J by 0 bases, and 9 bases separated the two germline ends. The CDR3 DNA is TGTGCCAGCAGAACGGGGAGCTCCTACGAGCAGTACTTC. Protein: CASRTGSSYEQYF.

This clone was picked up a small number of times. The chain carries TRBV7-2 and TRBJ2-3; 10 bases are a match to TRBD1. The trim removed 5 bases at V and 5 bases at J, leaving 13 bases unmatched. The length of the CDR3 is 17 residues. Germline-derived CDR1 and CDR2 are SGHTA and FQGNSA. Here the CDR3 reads CASSIILTGGGGDTQYF. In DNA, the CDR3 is TGTGCCAGCAGCATAATCTTGACAGGGGGCGGTGGAGATACGCAGTATTTT. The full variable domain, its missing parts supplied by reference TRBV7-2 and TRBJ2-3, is GAGVSQSPSNKVTEKGKDVELRCDPISGHTALYWYRQSLGQGLEFLIYFQGNSAPDKSGLPSDRFSAERTGGSVSTLTIQRTQQEDSAVYLCASSIILTGGGGDTQYFGPGTRLTVL.

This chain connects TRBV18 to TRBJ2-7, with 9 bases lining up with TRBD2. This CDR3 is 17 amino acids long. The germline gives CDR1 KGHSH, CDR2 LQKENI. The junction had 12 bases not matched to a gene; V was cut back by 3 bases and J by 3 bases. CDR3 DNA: TGTGCCAGCTCACCGGCCAATAGCGGGGGCCTCATCTACGAGCAGTACTTC. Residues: CASSPANSGGLIYEQYF. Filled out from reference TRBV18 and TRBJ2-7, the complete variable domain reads NAGVMQNPRHLVRRRGQEARLRCSPMKGHSHVYWYRQLPEEGLKFMVYLQKENIIDESGMPKERFSAEFPKEGPSILRIQQVVRGDSAAYFCASSPANSGGLIYEQYFGPGTRLTVT.

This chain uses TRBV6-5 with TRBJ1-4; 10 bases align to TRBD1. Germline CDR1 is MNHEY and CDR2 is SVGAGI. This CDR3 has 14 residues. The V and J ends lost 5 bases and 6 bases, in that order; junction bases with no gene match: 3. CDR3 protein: CASSRDRGYEKLFF. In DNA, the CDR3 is TGTGCCAGCAGTCGGGACAGGGGCTATGAAAAACTGTTTTTT.

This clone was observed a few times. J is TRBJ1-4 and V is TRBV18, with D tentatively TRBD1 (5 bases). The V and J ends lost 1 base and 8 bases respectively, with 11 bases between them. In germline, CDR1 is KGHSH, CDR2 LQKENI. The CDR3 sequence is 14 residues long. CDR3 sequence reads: CASSPQGNAEKLFF. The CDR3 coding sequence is TGTGCCAGCTCACCACAGGGGAACGCCGAAAAACTGTTTTTT. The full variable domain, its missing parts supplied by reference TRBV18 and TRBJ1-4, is NAGVMQNPRHLVRRRGQEARLRCSPMKGHSHVYWYRQLPEEGLKFMVYLQKENIIDESGMPKERFSAEFPKEGPSILRIQQVVRGDSAAYFCASSPQGNAEKLFFGSGTQLSVL.

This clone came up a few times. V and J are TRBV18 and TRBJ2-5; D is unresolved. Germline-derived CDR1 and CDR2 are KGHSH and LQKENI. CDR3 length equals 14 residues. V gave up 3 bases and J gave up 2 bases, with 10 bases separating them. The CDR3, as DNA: TGTGCCAGCTCACCCCAGGTGGTTCAAGAGACCCAGTACTTC. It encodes CASSPQVVQETQYF. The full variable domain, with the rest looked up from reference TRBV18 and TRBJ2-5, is NAGVMQNPRHLVRRRGQEARLRCSPMKGHSHVYWYRQLPEEGLKFMVYLQKENIIDESGMPKERFSAEFPKEGPSILRIQQVVRGDSAAYFCASSPQVVQETQYFGPGTRLLVL.

The chain's CDR3 is CTSSQHTASGGATDTQYF. The CDR3 DNA is TGCACCAGCAGCCAGCACACCGCTAGCGGGGGGGCAACAGATACGCAGTATTTT. This sequence joins TRBV1 and TRBJ2-3; the table's D call, TRBD2, has no DNA check behind it. TRBV1 is a pseudogene segment. This CDR3 comprises 18 residues.

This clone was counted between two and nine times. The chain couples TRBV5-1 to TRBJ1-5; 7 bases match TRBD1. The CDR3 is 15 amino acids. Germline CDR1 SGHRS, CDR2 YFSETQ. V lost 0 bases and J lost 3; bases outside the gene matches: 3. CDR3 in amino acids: CASSLGQGDNQPQHF. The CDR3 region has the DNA TGCGCCAGCAGCTTGGGGCAGGGGGACAATCAGCCCCAGCATTTT.

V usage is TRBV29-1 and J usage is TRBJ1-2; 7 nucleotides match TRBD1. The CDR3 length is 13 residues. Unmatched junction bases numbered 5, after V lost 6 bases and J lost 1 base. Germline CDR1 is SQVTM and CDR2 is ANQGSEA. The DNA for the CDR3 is TGCAGCGTCCTACAGGGGAATAACTATGGCTACACCTTC. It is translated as CSVLQGNNYGYTF.

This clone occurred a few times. CDR3 in amino acids: CASRGTGTDTQYF. The CDR3, as DNA: TGTGCCAGCAGGGGGACAGGCACAGATACGCAGTATTTT. The V call is TRBV6-4, the J call TRBJ2-3, with TRBD1 matching 7 bases. This CDR3 has 13 residues. Germline V CDR1 and CDR2: MRHNA, SNTAGT. The junction had 1 base not matched to a gene; V was cut back by 6 bases and J by 1 base.

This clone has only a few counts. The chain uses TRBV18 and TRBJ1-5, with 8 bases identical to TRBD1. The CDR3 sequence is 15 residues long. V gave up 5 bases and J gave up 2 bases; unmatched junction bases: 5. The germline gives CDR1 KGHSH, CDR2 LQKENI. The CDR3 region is CASSKETGGNQPQHF. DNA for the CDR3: TGTGCCAGCTCAAAGGAGACAGGGGGCAATCAGCCCCAGCATTTT.

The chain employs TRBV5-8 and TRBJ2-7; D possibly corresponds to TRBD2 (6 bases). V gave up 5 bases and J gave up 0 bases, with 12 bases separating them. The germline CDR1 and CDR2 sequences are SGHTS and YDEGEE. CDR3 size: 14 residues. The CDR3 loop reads CASRPLGGSYEQYF. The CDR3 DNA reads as TGTGCCAGCAGGCCCTTGGGAGGCTCCTACGAGCAGTACTTC.

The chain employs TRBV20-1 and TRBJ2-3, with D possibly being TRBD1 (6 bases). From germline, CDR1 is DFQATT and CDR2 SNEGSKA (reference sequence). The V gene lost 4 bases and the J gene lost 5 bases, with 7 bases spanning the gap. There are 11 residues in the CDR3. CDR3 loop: CSAKTGDTQYF. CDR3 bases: TGCAGTGCTAAGACAGGAGATACGCAGTATTTT.

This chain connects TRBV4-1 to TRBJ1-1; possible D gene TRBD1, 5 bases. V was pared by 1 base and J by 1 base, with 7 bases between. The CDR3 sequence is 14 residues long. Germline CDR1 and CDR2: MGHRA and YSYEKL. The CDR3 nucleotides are TGCGCCAGCAGCCAAGCGCAGGGGAACACTGAAGCTTTCTTT. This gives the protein CASSQAQGNTEAFF.

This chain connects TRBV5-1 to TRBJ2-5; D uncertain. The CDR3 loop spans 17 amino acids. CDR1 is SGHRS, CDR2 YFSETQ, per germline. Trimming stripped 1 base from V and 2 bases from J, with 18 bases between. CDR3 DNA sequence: TGCGCCAGCAGCTTGTCAGGTCAGGTCAGATTGCAAGAGACCCAGTACTTC. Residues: CASSLSGQVRLQETQYF.

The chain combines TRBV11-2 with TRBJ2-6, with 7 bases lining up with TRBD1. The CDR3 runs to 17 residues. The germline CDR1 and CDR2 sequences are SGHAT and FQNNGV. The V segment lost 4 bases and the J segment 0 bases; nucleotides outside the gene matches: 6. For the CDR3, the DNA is TGTGCCAGCAGCTCACAGGGGCTGGGCTCTGGGGCCAACGTCCTGACTTTC. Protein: CASSSQGLGSGANVLTF.

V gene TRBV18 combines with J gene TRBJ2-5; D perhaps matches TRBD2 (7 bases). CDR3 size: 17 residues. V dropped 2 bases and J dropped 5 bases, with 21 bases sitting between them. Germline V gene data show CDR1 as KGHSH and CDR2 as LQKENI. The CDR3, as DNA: TGTGCCAGCTCACCAATGAACCCAGGCGGGGGCACGGAGACCCAGTACTTC. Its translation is CASSPMNPGGGTETQYF.